The 10 T cell receptor beta chains in this list originate from one sample, sequenced in a study of monozygotic twins with inflammatory bowel disease (dated by TCRdb to between 2017 and 2020). Library preparation was by 5' RACE. Sequencing instrument: Illumina HiSeq 2500. TCRdb reprocessed the public reads and reports one entry per CDR3 protein sequence, without DNA. The sample's table lists a count of fewer than 550,000 distinct CDR3 sequences. The top ten clones comprise 2% to 3% of the sample. The specimen sequenced was blood. These TCRs come from a human donor with ulcerative colitis or Crohn's disease, or a healthy co-twin of an affected twin (not recorded which).

The chain joins TRBV12-3 or TRBV12-4 to TRBJ2-2. The CDR3 extends over 15 amino acids. The CDR3 here is CASSLSVLVTGELFF.

The gene calls are TRBV12-3 or TRBV12-4 and TRBJ2-5; TCRdb's D call, TRBD1, is unchecked because there is no DNA. The CDR3 has 14 amino acids. The CDR3 is CASSSGGGRETQYF.

The chain links TRBV19 to TRBJ1-2; the D gene TCRdb calls, TRBD1, cannot be checked with no DNA. CDR3 length: 15 residues. Germline lookup yields CDR1 LNHDA and CDR2 SQIVND (reference sequence). This CDR3 reads CASSVPGHTNYGYTF.

The chain links TRBV19 to TRBJ1-1; TCRdb returns TRBD1, unconfirmable since there is no DNA. Germline CDR1 reads LNHDA; CDR2 reads SQIVND (reference sequence). CDR3 size: 14 residues. CDR3 region: CASSAGQGGPEAFF.

The rearrangement joins TRBV6-1 to TRBJ2-7; TCRdb proposes TRBD2, but this gene call is untestable without DNA. This CDR3 has 15 amino acids. CDR1 and CDR2 from the germline V gene are MNHNS and SASEGT. CDR3 sequence: CASSELAGGFVEQYF.

The CDR3: CASSLEVTPSGANVLTF. The chain employs TRBV5-1 and TRBJ2-6. Germline CDR1 and CDR2: SGHRS and YFSETQ. The CDR3 has 17 amino acids.

This chain uses TRBV20-1 with TRBJ1-5. Germline V gene lookup returns CDR1 DFQATT and CDR2 SNEGSKA (reference sequence). This CDR3 is 16 amino acids long. The CDR3 loop is CSAREVQVYSNQPQHF.

The V gene is TRBV24-1, the J gene TRBJ2-7; the TRBD2 assignment by TCRdb is unverifiable without DNA. Per germline, CDR1 KGHDR and CDR2 SFDVKD. This CDR3 has 16 residues. The CDR3 loop is CATSDPGDGSSYEQYF.

The chain employs TRBV5-5 and TRBJ2-2; the D gene TCRdb calls, TRBD1, cannot be checked with no DNA. Germline CDR1 and CDR2: SGHKS and YYEKEE (reference sequence). There are 16 residues in the CDR3. The CDR3 loop reads CASSFSRTEVTGELFF.

This chain joins TRBV12-3 or TRBV12-4 and TRBJ2-1; TCRdb gives TRBD2 as the D gene, but with no DNA this cannot be confirmed. This CDR3 region has 18 residues. The CDR3: CASSLSGLAGGSYNEQFF.